These T cell receptor beta chains were read from a single sample in a study of blood T cell repertoires in COVID-19. Using immunoSEQ multiplex PCR, the repertoire was profiled, and TCRdb retains in-frame clones only, with some absent. This table has fewer than 250,000 clones, approximately 85% appearing once. Sequenced: peripheral blood. The origin of the receptors is an elderly woman with COVID-19, enrolled during active disease. The CDR3 runs from the conserved cysteine through the conserved F or W. D genes are given only for firm matches. Clone size, where shown, is once, few, many, or a class for clones that have expanded.

CDR3 DNA	CDR3 protein	V gene	D gene	CDR3 length	clone size	J gene
TGTGCCAGCTCACCGCCGGGACAGAGCTCCTACAATGAGCAGTTCTTC	CASSPPGQSSYNEQFF	TRBV18	TRBD1	16	.	TRBJ2-1
TGTGCCAGCCTTAGGACAGGGGCCTTCCCAAACTATGGCTACACCTTC	CASLRTGAFPNYGYTF	TRBV28	TRBD1	16	.	TRBJ1-2
TGCGCCAGCGGCCCTTTTCGGACAACCGGAGATACGCAGTATTTT	CASGPFRTTGDTQYF	TRBV10-2	.	15	.	TRBJ2-3
TGTGCCAGCAGTCTAACTAGCGGGGGATACAATGAGCAGTTCTTC	CASSLTSGGYNEQFF	TRBV11-2	TRBD2	15	.	TRBJ2-1
TGTGCCAGTAGAACTAGCGGGGGGGCCGTGGAGACCCAGTACTTC	CASRTSGGAVETQYF	TRBV19	TRBD2	15	once	TRBJ2-5
TGCGCCAGCAGCTTCATCGACAGGGGAACTGGGGAGCTGTTTTTT	CASSFIDRGTGELFF	TRBV5-1	TRBD1	15	.	TRBJ2-2
TGTGCCAGCTCACCACCTAGCTCAGATACGCAGTATTTT	CASSPPSSDTQYF	TRBV18	.	13	.	TRBJ2-3
TGCGCCAGCAGCACCGGGACAACGGCTGGAAACACCATATATTTT	CASSTGTTAGNTIYF	TRBV5-1	.	15	.	TRBJ1-3
TGTGCCAGCAGCTTAGCGGCCGTCCAGCCCCAGCATTTT	CASSLAAVQPQHF	TRBV7-2	.	13	.	TRBJ1-5
TGTGCCAGCAGCGCCCCGGGGAGGGCCCTTAGCACAGATACGCAGTATTTT	CASSAPGRALSTDTQYF	TRBV9	TRBD2	17	.	TRBJ2-3
TGTGCCACCAGTGCCCATCTGGGCTTTCCCCCAGATACGCAGTATTTT	CATSAHLGFPPDTQYF	TRBV24-1	.	16	once	TRBJ2-3
TGTGCCAGCAGACCTTTCTCCGGGGGGAAGGAAAAACTGTTTTTT	CASRPFSGGKEKLFF	TRBV2	.	15	.	TRBJ1-4
TGTGCCAGCAGTTACTCGTCCGGGAATAATGAAAAACTGTTTTTT	CASSYSSGNNEKLFF	TRBV6-5	.	15	.	TRBJ1-4
TGTGCCAGTAGCGGATCCGGGGGGACAGGGATCGGGGAGCTGTTTTTT	CASSGSGGTGIGELFF	TRBV19	TRBD1	16	.	TRBJ2-2
TGCGCCAGCAGCCTTGGGGGGACAGTGAACACAGATACGCAGTATTTT	CASSLGGTVNTDTQYF	TRBV4-3	.	16	once	TRBJ2-3
TGTGCCAGCAGCCGGGACAGCTCTGGAAACACCATATATTTT	CASSRDSSGNTIYF	TRBV7-8	TRBD1	14	.	TRBJ1-3
TGCAGCGTTGCGGGGACAGGGGAAAATGAAAAACTGTTTTTT	CSVAGTGENEKLFF	TRBV29-1	TRBD1	14	.	TRBJ1-4
TGTGCCAGCAGTTCCCCCGGGAGGGGGGGGTCCGGTGGCTACACCTTC	CASSSPGRGGSGGYTF	TRBV28	.	16	.	TRBJ1-2
TGTGCCAGCTCATCGGGTCCAGCTCCGAACACTGAAGCTTTCTTT	CASSSGPAPNTEAFF	TRBV18	.	15	.	TRBJ1-1
TGCGCCAGCAGATCAAGGACAGGGAACACCGGGGAGCTGTTTTTT	CASRSRTGNTGELFF	TRBV5-1	TRBD1	15	.	TRBJ2-2
TGTGCCAGCAGGATACAGGGATCGAACACTGAAGCTTTCTTT	CASRIQGSNTEAFF	TRBV6-6	.	14	few	TRBJ1-1
TGTGCCAGTAGTATAGCCCGAGGGTCCACTGAAGCTTTCTTT	CASSIARGSTEAFF	TRBV19	.	14	.	TRBJ1-1
TGTGCCTGGAGTGGGGAGGCAGGGGGAGGCTACACCTTC	CAWSGEAGGGYTF	TRBV30	TRBD1	13	.	TRBJ1-2
TGTGCCGTCGGGGTACTGAACAGGGTTGATGGCTACACCTTC	CAVGVLNRVDGYTF	TRBV6-5	.	14	.	TRBJ1-2
TGTGCCAGCAGCCAATCCCCCCCCGCACCCCTCCACTTT	CASSQSPPAPLHF	TRBV14	.	13	.	TRBJ1-6
TGTGCCAGCAGTGGACAGGGACCCCATCGCTACACCTTC	CASSGQGPHRYTF	TRBV2	TRBD1	13	.	TRBJ1-2
TGTGCCAGCAGCCTAGCGGGACAGGGGGCGCGAAGTGAAAAACTGTTTTTT	CASSLAGQGARSEKLFF	TRBV7-9	TRBD1	17	.	TRBJ1-4
TGTGCCAGCACTGGAGCTGCTCAAGAGACCCAGTACTTC	CASTGAAQETQYF	TRBV14	.	13	.	TRBJ2-5
TGTGCCAGCAGCGTAGGGGGGGAACGTCACACTGAAGCTTTCTTT	CASSVGGERHTEAFF	TRBV9	.	15	.	TRBJ1-1
TGTGCCAGCAGTTTATTGACAGGGAACACTGAAGCTTTCTTT	CASSLLTGNTEAFF	TRBV28	.	14	.	TRBJ1-1
TGTGCCAGCAGTTATGGGCAGTACACCGGGGAGCTGTTTTTT	CASSYGQYTGELFF	TRBV6-5	.	14	.	TRBJ2-2
TGCGCCAGCAGCTTGATCCAGGGTAAGGGGGCCAACGTCCTGACTTTC	CASSLIQGKGANVLTF	TRBV5-1	.	16	.	TRBJ2-6
TGTGCCAGCAGCATCGGGAGGGACACTGAAGCTTTCTTT	CASSIGRDTEAFF	TRBV11-3	.	13	.	TRBJ1-1
TGTGCCAGCAGTTACAGGGGAAGGGGGACTGAAGCTTTCTTT	CASSYRGRGTEAFF	TRBV28	TRBD1	14	.	TRBJ1-1
TGTGCCAGCAGGACCGACAGTAATGAAAAACTGTTTTTT	CASRTDSNEKLFF	TRBV12-3/TRBV12-4	.	13	.	TRBJ1-4
TGTGCCAGCAGCTCCGGGTGGGAGACCCAGTACTTC	CASSSGWETQYF	TRBV7-2	.	12	.	TRBJ2-5
TGTGCCAGCAGTTTATTCAGCGTAGGATCACCCCTCCACTTT	CASSLFSVGSPLHF	TRBV28	.	14	.	TRBJ1-6
TGTGCCAGCAGCGTAGCCGGGAACACCGGGGAGCTGTTTTTT	CASSVAGNTGELFF	TRBV9	.	14	.	TRBJ2-2